This T cell receptor beta chain was obtained from a study of T cells after yellow fever vaccination (dated by TCRdb to between 2019 and 2020). Regarding the study in general: The SMART-Seq v4 Ultra Low Input RNA kit was used to prepare libraries from fractions with low cell numbers. To follow T-cell clones before and after both primary and booster YFV17D yellow fever vaccination, bulk TCR alpha and beta repertoires underwent longitudinal sequencing. Two healthy male donors, one aged 18 to 29 and one aged 30 to 40 years, made up the cohort. Blood was collected at multiple timepoints before and after primary and secondary immunization, and bulk PBMC replicates and cell subsets were isolated.

What the research found in general, with its limitations: A small fraction of clonotypes showed up in both the CD4 and CD8 compartments, probably as a result of convergent recombination. Compared with the primary T-cell response, the secondary T-cell response was faster but weaker, reaching its peak on day 5 rather than on day 15. Computational filtering was required because FACS-sorted repertoires could contain abundant contaminating clonotypes from the bulk population. Only a couple of donors were included in the study, so the extent to which the findings can be generalized is limited. After the booster, most of the clones that had expanded following primary vaccination were detected again (96% of CD4 and roughly nine tenths of CD8), which suggests that memory was broadly maintained.

Synthesis of TCR cDNA relied on 5'RACE template switching, a step that introduced a universal primer site along with unique molecular identifiers. Priming of cDNA synthesis was performed from both the TCR alpha and TCR beta constant segments. Library amplification involved two PCR steps, and the second step added sample barcodes and sequencing adapters. Sequencing of libraries was done on Illumina HiSeq 2500 (2x100 bp) or NovaSeq (2x150 bp). The authors' pipeline ran thus. Demultiplexing of reads and collapsing into UMI consensus sequences were performed with MIGEC, and V(D)J alignment was carried out with MiXCR. Vaccine-responding clonotypes were identified with edgeR using replicate PBMC samples, with FDR below 0.01 and a log2 fold change above 5 up to day 15 being required. CD4 or CD8 identity was assigned to each bulk clonotype according to whether the clonotype was present at higher abundance in the sequenced CD4 repertoire or the sequenced CD8 repertoire. In-frame beta chains were kept once TCRdb had trimmed the public reads at Q25 with fastp and called clones with MiXCR. CDR3 protein duplicates are merged, each entry listing the most common genes and DNA. TCRdb's processing, not the authors' own work, is the source of the V and J calls. Recorded for this sample are 500,000 to 700,000 distinct CDR3 sequences; 15% to 20% of them occurred a single time. Around an eighth of the sample goes to the ten largest clones.

CDR1 SGHTA and CDR2 FQGTGA are derived from the germline V gene. From the cysteine up to the phenylalanine, the CDR3 has a length of 13 residues. Just the 39-base CDR3 DNA is kept, in frame starting at base 1. The V and J ends are trimmed by 5 bases and 5 bases, leaving 9 bases between them. The treatment or condition label of this sample denotes: live attenuated yellow fever vaccine strain. At every blood-draw timepoint, two biological replicates of bulk PBMCs were collected. PBMCs were isolated from peripheral blood using a standard Ficoll-Paque protocol. RNA was extracted with TriZol from bulk PBMCs, CD4 and CD8 fractions, and dextramer-positive and dextramer-negative fractions. This clonotype occurred a few times. It lacks a known antigen. Within one base of it there is no much larger clone, and no base qualities were kept.

The V and J genes are TRBV7-3 and TRBJ2-2; the D gene cannot be named for sure. The sample was PBMCs, taken 15 days after the yellow fever booster vaccination. The origin of this receptor is a man aged 25 to 40 who received the YFV17D yellow fever vaccine. The nucleotide sequence is given as TGTGCCAGCAGCCCCCATGAAACCGGGGAGCTGTTTTTT. Protein translation: CASSPHETGELFF.